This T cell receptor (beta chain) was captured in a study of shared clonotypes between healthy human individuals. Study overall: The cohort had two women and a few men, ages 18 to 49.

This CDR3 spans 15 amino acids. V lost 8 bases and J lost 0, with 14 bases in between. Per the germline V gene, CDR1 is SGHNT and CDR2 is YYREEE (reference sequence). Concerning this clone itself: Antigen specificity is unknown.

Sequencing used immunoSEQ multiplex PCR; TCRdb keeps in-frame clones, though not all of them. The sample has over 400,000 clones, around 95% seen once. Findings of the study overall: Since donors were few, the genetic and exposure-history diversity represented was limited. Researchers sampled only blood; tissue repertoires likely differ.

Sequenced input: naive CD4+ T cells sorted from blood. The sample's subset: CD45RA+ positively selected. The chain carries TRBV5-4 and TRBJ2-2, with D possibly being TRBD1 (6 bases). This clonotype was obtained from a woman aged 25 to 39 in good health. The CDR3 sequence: CASAWNRANTGELFF. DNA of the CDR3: TGTGCCAGTGCTTGGAACAGGGCGAACACCGGGGAGCTGTTTTTT.